The clone carrying this TCR beta chain was detected only a few times. What it recognizes is unknown. Within the sample, other DNA sequences also encode this same CDR3. The data were obtained in a study of beta chain features in type 1 diabetes. Study conclusions and caveats: Small HLA sub-analyses could not settle whether HLA shapes TCRB rearrangement. Among patients with Type 1 diabetes, TCRB CDR3s were moderately but significantly shorter in every one of the four CD4+ subsets. The naive, central memory and Treg TCRB repertoires looked more alike in patients than they did in healthy donors. Insertion counts at VDJ junctions were lower in type 1 diabetes patients, who also showed more deletions there.

The V segment lost 5 bases and the J segment 3 bases; nucleotides outside the gene matches: 0. Germline values: CDR1 ENHRY, CDR2 SYGVKD. The CDR3 has 12 residues. Every isolated RNA sample was fully reverse transcribed, so sequencing captured expressed TCRB transcripts. Data came from immunoSEQ multiplex PCR; TCRdb stores just in-frame clones and leaves some out. The sample lists 550,000 to 850,000 clones; 13% were seen once. One heparinised draw of blood, averaging about 120 mL, came from each donor. The clonotype comes from a man in his late teens or twenties with type 1 diabetes. V usage is TRBV10-3 and J usage is TRBJ2-7; 8 nucleotides agree with TRBD2. Specimen: naive CD4+ T cells from blood. The DNA of the CDR3 is TGTGCCATCAGTAGCGGGGGCTACGAGCAGTACTTC. Protein: CAISSGGYEQYF.